This T cell receptor beta chain was recovered during a study of cytotoxic CD8 clonotypes in ibrutinib-treated CLL. Assay: immunoSEQ multiplex PCR; the TCRdb copy retains only in-frame clones and omits some. In the table there are 140,000 to 150,000 clones, approximately 80% of which are singletons. There are 14 residues in the CDR3. Trimming stripped 7 bases from V and 4 bases from J, with 14 bases between. Germline assignment: CDR1 MDHEN and CDR2 SYDVKM. This TCR was sampled from a human donor with chronic lymphocytic leukemia. The chain employs TRBV28 and TRBJ1-3, with D unresolved. Sequencing was performed on PBMCs, taken after 24 months of ibrutinib treatment. The DNA for the CDR3 is TGTGCCAGCACCGGAGGGCCGGGAGGAAACACCATATATTTT. Encoded protein: CASTGGPGGNTIYF.